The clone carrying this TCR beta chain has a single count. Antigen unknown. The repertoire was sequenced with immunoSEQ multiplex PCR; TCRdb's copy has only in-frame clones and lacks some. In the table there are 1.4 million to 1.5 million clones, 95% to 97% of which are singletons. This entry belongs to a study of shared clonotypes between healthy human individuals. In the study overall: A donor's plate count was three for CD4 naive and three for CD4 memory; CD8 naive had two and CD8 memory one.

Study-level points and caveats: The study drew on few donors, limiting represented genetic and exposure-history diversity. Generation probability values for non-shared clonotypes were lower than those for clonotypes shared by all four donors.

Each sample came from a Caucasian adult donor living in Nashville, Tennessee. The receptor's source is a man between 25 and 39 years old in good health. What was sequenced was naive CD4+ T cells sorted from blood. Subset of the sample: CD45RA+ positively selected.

CDR3 in DNA: TGTGCCAGCACCCCGGGGGGGCGGTACGAGCAGTACTTC. This gives the protein CASTPGGRYEQYF. The chain combines TRBV25-1 with TRBJ2-5; 8 positions agree with TRBD2. Near its end, the DNA agrees better with TRBJ2-7, so the J call may be wrong. The CDR3 length is 13 residues. Germline V gene lookup returns CDR1 MGHDK and CDR2 SYGVNS.